The 32 T cell receptor beta chains below were found in one sample sequenced in a study of regulatory T cells in long-lasting Graves disease. Arm-PCR with iRepertoire HTBI primers amplified the CDR3 regions for these TCR beta libraries. Via MiXCR, TCRdb re-called the multiplex PCR reads, giving one row per CDR3 protein. The top ten clones hold 25% to 30% of a sample with 390,000 or so distinct CDR3 sequences, roughly 20% of them seen once. As for time point: persistent/refractory GD, antithyroid drugs over 5 years with positive TRAb. Generation of the TCR library employed RNA extracted from PBMCs. Sequencing was performed on peripheral blood mononuclear cells (PBMCs), taken when the disease was refractory, from a patient treated with antithyroid drugs. The receptor set was obtained from a middle-aged woman with Graves disease.

This clonotype was seen more than once but under ten times. The chain carries TRBV7-3 and TRBJ2-3, with 12 bases aligning to TRBD2. Germline CDR1 and CDR2: SGHTA and FQGTGA. Losses at the gene ends were 5 bases for V and 4 bases for J; bases not matched to a gene: 16. CDR3 length equals 19 residues. CDR3 region: CASSADRVALAGGADTQYF. DNA for the CDR3: TGTGCCAGCAGCGCGGACAGGGTGGCACTAGCGGGAGGCGCAGATACGCAGTATTTT.

This chain connects TRBV28 to TRBJ1-1; TRBD1 aligns across 10 bases. Unmatched junction bases numbered 5, after V lost 4 bases and J lost 0 bases. The CDR3 sequence is 16 residues long. CDR1 MDHEN and CDR2 SYDVKM come from the germline V gene. The CDR3 DNA sequence: TGTGCCAGCAGTTCCGGACAGGGGGTCCTGAACACTGAAGCTTTCTTT. Translation: CASSSGQGVLNTEAFF.

V usage is TRBV19 and J usage is TRBJ2-2, with D perhaps matching TRBD1 (5 bases). Trimming shortened V by 5 bases and J by 3 bases, and 13 bases separated the two germline ends. The CDR3 runs to 15 residues. The germline CDR1 and CDR2 sequences are LNHDA and SQIVND (reference sequence). CDR3 protein: CASSPTDIYTGELFF. For the CDR3, the DNA is TGTGCCAGTAGTCCAACGGACATATACACCGGGGAGCTGTTTTTT.

The chain has TRBV6-1 and TRBJ2-7; perhaps TRBD2 as D (5 bases). The CDR3 runs 16 residues. CDR1 is MNHNS, CDR2 SASEGT, per germline. The germline V and J ends were trimmed by 6 bases and 3 bases, with 21 bases remaining between them. The CDR3 is CASSTLPGTRIYEQYF. The CDR3 DNA reads TGTGCCAGCAGCACCCTCCCCGGTACTAGGATCTACGAGCAGTACTTC.

The V call is TRBV18, the J call TRBJ1-3; weak D call: TRBD1 (6 bases). CDR3 length: 14 residues. Between the trimmed V and J ends, which lost 6 bases and 2 bases, there was a span of 11 bases. Germline assignment: CDR1 KGHSH and CDR2 LQKENI. The CDR3 DNA is TGTGCCAGCTCGCCAGGGGAAACTGGAAACACCATATATTTT. It specifies CASSPGETGNTIYF. The full variable domain, with the rest looked up from reference TRBV18 and TRBJ1-3, is NAGVMQNPRHLVRRRGQEARLRCSPMKGHSHVYWYRQLPEEGLKFMVYLQKENIIDESGMPKERFSAEFPKEGPSILRIQQVVRGDSAAYFCASSPGETGNTIYFGEGSWLTVV.

This clonotype has ten or more counts. The chain combines TRBV7-9 with TRBJ1-5; no reliable D call. Trimming stripped 6 bases from V and 1 base from J, with 10 bases between. CDR1 and CDR2 (germline): SEHNR, FQNEAQ (reference sequence). CDR3 size: 14 residues. The CDR3 bases are TGTGCCAGCAGTAAAGGAGGGAGCAATCAGCCCCAGCATTTT. Its protein is CASSKGGSNQPQHF.

This clonotype showed up many times. The chain combines TRBV6-1 with TRBJ2-5; TRBD1 matches 9 bases. After removal of 2 bases from V and 7 bases from J, the junction contained 11 bases not matched to a gene. Germline CDR1 reads MNHNS; CDR2 reads SASEGT. This CDR3 has 16 residues. CDR3 nucleotide sequence: TGTGCCAGCAGTGAATATAGGACAGGGGATGTTGGGACCCAGTACTTC. It codes for CASSEYRTGDVGTQYF.

In this sample, this clonotype turned up once. The V call is TRBV28, the J call TRBJ2-3; 10 bases match TRBD1. CDR3 length: 16 residues. V lost 5 bases to trimming and J lost 5 bases; unmatched junction nucleotides: 10. CDR1 and CDR2 from the germline V gene are MDHEN and SYDVKM. The CDR3 here is CASSPRDRGFEDTQYF. In DNA form, the CDR3 reads TGTGCCAGCAGTCCCCGGGACAGGGGATTTGAAGATACGCAGTATTTT.

This clonotype was seen ten or more times. The chain combines TRBV2 with TRBJ2-1; TRBD2 matches 7 bases. The V and J ends lost 3 bases and 13 bases, in that order; junction bases with no gene match: 12. Looked up from germline, CDR1 is SNHLY and CDR2 is FYNNEI. The CDR3 runs 14 residues. CDR3: CASSDLAAPREQFF. CDR3 DNA: TGTGCCAGCAGTGATCTAGCGGCACCGAGAGAACAGTTCTTC. The full variable domain, with the rest looked up from reference TRBV2 and TRBJ2-1, is EPEVTQTPSHQVTQMGQEVILRCVPISNHLYFYWYRQILGQKVEFLVSFYNNEISEKSEIFDDQFSVERPDGSNFTLKIRSTKLEDSAMYFCASSDLAAPREQFFGPGTRLTVL.

J is TRBJ2-2 and V is TRBV20-1, with TRBD2 matching over 10 bases. The CDR3 has 16 residues. Trimming cost V 0 bases and J 5 bases; bases outside gene matches: 6. From germline, CDR1 is DFQATT and CDR2 SNEGSKA (reference sequence). CDR3: CSARDEASGSTGELFF. The CDR3 region has the DNA TGCAGTGCTAGAGATGAGGCTAGCGGGAGTACCGGGGAGCTGTTTTTT.

This clonotype was seen ten or more times. This chain uses TRBV28 with TRBJ2-4; 9 positions match TRBD2. Unmatched junction bases numbered 11, after V lost 2 bases and J lost 0 bases. The length of the CDR3 is 19 residues. The germline gives CDR1 MDHEN, CDR2 SYDVKM. CDR3 DNA sequence: TGTGCCAGCAGTTTAGGAGGACTAGCGATGATCCTAGCCAAAAACATTCAGTACTTC. This codes for CASSLGGLAMILAKNIQYF.

This rearrangement joins TRBV10-3 to TRBJ2-5; TRBD2 matches 8 bases. The V segment lost 2 bases and the J segment 5 bases; nucleotides outside the gene matches: 7. There are 15 residues in the CDR3. From germline, CDR1 is ENHRY and CDR2 SYGVKD. CDR3 nucleotide sequence: TGTGCCATCAGTGAGACTGCGGGGGGCCAGGAGACCCAGTACTTC. It yields the protein CAISETAGGQETQYF.

As regards this clonotype: It may be a read error: a sequence one base away is much more abundant. Since the CDR3 does not end with the conserved phenylalanine or tryptophan, this likely comes from a read error. The chain has TRBV28 and TRBJ2-3; no firm D call. This CDR3 comprises 13 residues. V lost 5 bases and J 2 bases, leaving 8 bases between the germline ends. Per germline, CDR1 MDHEN and CDR2 SYDVKM. The CDR3 sequence: CASSLRTTDTQYL. CDR3 nucleotide sequence: TGTGCCAGCAGTCTACGGACCACAGATACGCAGTATCTT.

The table lists this clonotype with many counts. The chain carries TRBV28 and TRBJ1-5; D not resolved. Trimming left V 4 bases short and J 6 bases short, with 7 bases between. Germline V CDR1 and CDR2: MDHEN, SYDVKM. The CDR3 is 12 residues long. This chain's CDR3 is CASSSDIQPQHF. The CDR3 DNA reads as TGTGCCAGCAGTTCGGATATTCAGCCCCAGCATTTT.

This clonotype was recorded many times. This chain links TRBV28 with TRBJ2-7; D is unclear. CDR3 length: 12 residues. The V end was cut by 6 bases, the J end by 2 bases, with 8 bases between. CDR1 is MDHEN, CDR2 SYDVKM, per germline. CDR3 region: CASRAPTYEQYF. Here the CDR3 DNA reads TGTGCCAGCAGGGCACCTACCTACGAGCAGTACTTC.

The rearrangement joins TRBV5-6 to TRBJ2-2; perhaps TRBD2 as D (5 bases). The CDR3 runs to 16 residues. From germline, CDR1 is SGHDT and CDR2 YYEEEE. With 7 bases removed from V and 4 bases from J, the gap between germline ends came to 20 bases. The CDR3 is CASGSRGPLPTGELFF. CDR3 coding DNA: TGTGCCAGCGGATCCCGGGGTCCTCTTCCCACCGGGGAGCTGTTTTTT.

This clonotype was counted only a few times. The V gene is TRBV10-3, the J gene TRBJ2-7, with 12 bases identical to TRBD2. V gave up 6 bases and J gave up 9 bases; unmatched junction bases: 15. The germline V gene encodes CDR1 ENHRY and CDR2 SYGVKD. The CDR3 is made up of 16 amino acids. The CDR3 DNA is TGTGCCATCAGCTGGACTAGCGGGGACCTATCCGCGGGGCAGTACTTC. Translation gives CAISWTSGDLSAGQYF.

The chain has TRBV28 and TRBJ2-3; tentatively, D is TRBD1 (5 bases). With 1 base removed from V and 0 bases from J, the gap between germline ends came to 8 bases. CDR1 MDHEN and CDR2 SYDVKM come from the germline V gene. The CDR3 consists of 15 residues. The CDR3 spells CASSLFGQSTDTQYF. CDR3 in DNA: TGTGCCAGCAGTTTATTTGGACAAAGCACAGATACGCAGTATTTT.

The sample holds many counts of this clonotype. This chain uses TRBV2 with TRBJ2-7; D uncertain. The V end lost 2 bases, the J end lost 4 bases, and 12 bases lay between the germline ends. The CDR3 is made up of 14 amino acids. Germline lookup yields CDR1 SNHLY and CDR2 FYNNEI. The CDR3 DNA reads as TGTGCCAGCAGTGAACGGTTTGAGGCATACGAGCAGTACTTC. It encodes CASSERFEAYEQYF.

The chain joins TRBV20-1 to TRBJ2-1; possibly TRBD2 for D (6 bases). Trimming pared 5 bases from V and 6 bases from J, leaving 14 bases between. CDR1 is DFQATT, CDR2 SNEGSKA, per germline (reference sequence). The CDR3 loop spans 13 amino acids. The CDR3 loop is CSAHGRFPNEQFF. For the CDR3, the DNA is TGCAGTGCTCACGGGAGATTCCCCAATGAGCAGTTCTTC.

The chain has TRBV28 and TRBJ2-1, with 12 bases aligning to TRBD2. V was pared by 3 bases and J by 6 bases, with 6 bases of the junction left unmatched. The CDR3 totals 16 residues. The germline gives CDR1 MDHEN, CDR2 SYDVKM. Here the CDR3 DNA reads TGTGCCAGCAGTTTTCGTCGACTAGCGGGAGTCAATGAGCAGTTCTTC. Translating gives CASSFRRLAGVNEQFF.

In its sample, this clonotype was seen many times. The chain carries TRBV11-2 and TRBJ2-2; 13 bases agree with TRBD2. The CDR3 has 18 residues. Germline CDR1 reads SGHAT; CDR2 reads FQNNGV. With V trimmed by 5 bases and J by 0 bases, 6 bases remained unmatched. The CDR3 nucleotides read TGTGCCAGCAGCCTACGGACTAGCGGGAGCGCGAACACCGGGGAGCTGTTTTTT. Protein product: CASSLRTSGSANTGELFF.

The CDR3 loop is CASSHVGLNEKLFF. The CDR3 region has the DNA TGCGCCAGCAGCCATGTGGGACTGAATGAAAAACTGTTTTTT. The rearrangement uses TRBV4-1 and TRBJ1-4, with D possibly TRBD1 on 5 matching bases. The CDR3 sequence is 14 residues long. V dropped 3 bases and J dropped 5 bases, with 10 bases sitting between them. Germline V gives CDR1 MGHRA, CDR2 YSYEKL.

Remarks on this clonotype: A much larger clone differs by one base, so this may be a read error. The conserved closing phenylalanine or tryptophan is absent in this CDR3, likely reflecting a read error. This chain connects TRBV20-1 to TRBJ1-1; 7 positions agree with TRBD1. Trimming at V came to 4 bases and at J to 0 bases, leaving 8 bases not matched to a gene. Per germline, CDR1 DFQATT and CDR2 SNEGSKA (reference sequence). This CDR3 contains 15 residues. The CDR3 here is CSATQPDRMNTEAFL. The DNA of the CDR3 is TGCAGTGCTACACAACCGGACAGGATGAACACTGAAGCTTTCCTT.

This clonotype was found many times. V gene TRBV6-1 combines with J gene TRBJ2-7; D is undetermined. V was cut by 2 bases and J by 3 bases, with 11 bases left in between. Per the germline V gene, CDR1 is MNHNS and CDR2 is SASEGT. The CDR3 is 14 amino acids. The CDR3: CASSESWVNYEQYF. The CDR3 region has the DNA TGTGCCAGCAGTGAAAGTTGGGTAAACTACGAGCAGTACTTC.

This clonotype appeared many times. The V and J genes are TRBV7-8 and TRBJ1-5; no definite D call. CDR3 length: 17 residues. V was pared by 5 bases and J by 4 bases, with 21 bases between. Germline values: CDR1 SGHVS, CDR2 FQNEAQ. CDR3 sequence (DNA): TGTGCCAGCAGCGGAAGGACGGCCGGCCTACTAAATCAGCCCCAGCATTTT. Translating it yields CASSGRTAGLLNQPQHF.

At least ten counts were recorded for this clonotype. The V gene is TRBV2, the J gene TRBJ1-1; TRBD1 is a possible D gene (5 bases). Germline V lookup: CDR1 SNHLY, CDR2 FYNNEI. V lost 4 bases and J 2 bases, leaving 11 bases between the germline ends. This CDR3 region has 14 residues. CDR3 nucleotides: TGTGCCAGCAGTGCCCAAGGGGAAAACACTGAAGCTTTCTTT. Encoded protein: CASSAQGENTEAFF. The entire variable domain, with the rest obtained from reference TRBV2 and TRBJ1-1, is as follows: EPEVTQTPSHQVTQMGQEVILRCVPISNHLYFYWYRQILGQKVEFLVSFYNNEISEKSEIFDDQFSVERPDGSNFTLKIRSTKLEDSAMYFCASSAQGENTEAFFGQGTRLTVV.

The chain employs TRBV20-1 and TRBJ1-4; the D is unclear. Germline values: CDR1 DFQATT, CDR2 SNEGSKA (reference sequence). V dropped 4 bases and J dropped 0 bases, with 6 bases sitting between them. The CDR3 is 13 residues long. The CDR3 spells CSAKGATNEKLFF. In DNA, the CDR3 is TGCAGTGCTAAGGGTGCAACTAATGAAAAACTGTTTTTT.

In this sample, this clonotype turned up a few times. V is TRBV6-1 and J is TRBJ2-7; D unresolved. The CDR3 runs 13 residues. The germline V gene encodes CDR1 MNHNS and CDR2 SASEGT. V lost 7 bases and J 2 bases, leaving 12 bases between the germline ends. This CDR3 is CASNKAPTYEQYF. The CDR3 coding sequence is TGTGCCAGCAATAAGGCGCCCACCTACGAGCAGTACTTC.

In DNA form, the CDR3 reads TGTGCCAGCGGTTGGGGAACGAACACCGGGGAGCTGTTTTTT. Amino acids: CASGWGTNTGELFF. This chain links TRBV7-3 with TRBJ2-2, with D unresolved. Germline CDR1 is SGHTA and CDR2 is FQGTGA. This CDR3 has 14 amino acids. Trimming stripped 8 bases from V and 0 bases from J, with 10 bases between.

This clonotype has ten or more counts. The chain combines TRBV7-3 with TRBJ1-1; D uncertain. The CDR3 covers 13 residues. Germline CDR1 reads SGHTA; CDR2 reads FQGTGA. Trimming took off 3 bases at V and 3 bases at J, with 8 bases between the two ends. CDR3 nucleotides: TGTGCCAGCAGCTTCTCTAGGGACACTGAAGCTTTCTTT. It specifies CASSFSRDTEAFF.

The genes are TRBV27 and TRBJ2-2; D gene uncertain. From germline, CDR1 is MNHEY and CDR2 SMNVEV (reference sequence). The V and J ends lost 3 bases and 7 bases respectively, with 9 bases between them. The CDR3 spans 13 residues. CDR3 sequence: CASSFTAIGELFF. The CDR3, as DNA: TGTGCCAGCAGTTTTACGGCGATCGGGGAGCTGTTTTTT.